A single sample is the source of the 21 T cell receptor beta chains below, sequenced in a study of blood T cell repertoires in COVID-19. Assay: immunoSEQ multiplex PCR; the TCRdb copy retains only in-frame clones and omits some. The data contain 100,000 or so clones, about 90% of them singletons. Sequencing was done on a sample of peripheral blood. The receptor set was obtained from a woman aged 30 to 39 with acute or convalescent COVID-19.

The gene calls are TRBV4-1 and TRBJ1-4, with D perhaps matching TRBD1 (5 bases). The CDR3 contains 15 residues. Germline loops: CDR1 MGHRA, CDR2 YSYEKL. V dropped 1 base and J dropped 5 bases, with 11 bases sitting between them. CDR3 DNA sequence: TGCGCCAGCAGCCAAGCCGGGACTGAGAATGAAAAACTGTTTTTT. It yields the protein CASSQAGTENEKLFF.

The CDR3 DNA follows: TGTGCCAGTAGTATCACAGGGGCCGCCCTCAATGAGCAGTTCTTC. Its translation: CASSITGAALNEQFF. The chain combines TRBV19 with TRBJ2-1; 7 bases match TRBD1. CDR3 size: 15 residues. Germline assignment: CDR1 LNHDA and CDR2 SQIVND (reference sequence). V shed 3 bases and J 6 bases; nucleotides not matched to a gene: 8.

This chain uses TRBV2 with TRBJ2-6; weak D call: TRBD1 (7 bases). CDR1 is SNHLY and CDR2 is FYNNEI in the germline V gene. The V end lost 9 bases, the J end lost 4 bases, and 22 bases lay between the germline ends. The CDR3 totals 17 residues. Here the CDR3 DNA reads TGTGCCAGGGAGGGGGCGGGCACCTCTCTGGGGGCCAACGTCCTGACTTTC. This codes for CAREGAGTSLGANVLTF.

The rearrangement links TRBV3-1 (or the pseudogene TRBV3-2) to TRBJ2-7, with no clear D. CDR3 length: 12 residues. Between the trimmed V and J ends, which lost 1 base and 4 bases, there was a span of 5 bases. Germline lookup yields CDR1 LGHDT and CDR2 YNNKEL (reference sequence). In DNA form, the CDR3 reads TGTGCCAGCAGCCAAGGGGCTTACGAGCAGTACTTC. It codes for CASSQGAYEQYF.

The V gene is TRBV3-1 (or the pseudogene TRBV3-2), the J gene TRBJ2-4, with a possible D match to TRBD2 (6 bases). CDR1 and CDR2 from the germline V gene are LGHDT and YNNKEL (reference sequence). Trimming left V 4 bases short and J 8 bases short, with 18 bases between. CDR3 length: 15 amino acids. The CDR3 loop reads CASSLRGGRWDIQYF. In nucleotides, the CDR3 is TGTGCCAGCAGCCTACGGGGAGGTCGCTGGGACATTCAGTACTTC.

This clone was counted a single time. The chain recombines TRBV7-2 with TRBJ1-1; 7 bases fit TRBD1. There are 16 residues in the CDR3. Germline V gene lookup returns CDR1 SGHTA and CDR2 FQGNSA. Germline trimming cut 5 bases from V and 4 bases from J; bases unmatched to any gene: 13. The CDR3 reads CASSQGLVRGSTEAFF. The CDR3 region has the DNA TGTGCCAGCAGCCAGGGACTTGTCAGGGGGAGCACTGAAGCTTTCTTT.

V and J are TRBV18 and TRBJ1-4; tentative D call: TRBD1 (6 bases). V was shortened by 6 bases and J by 3 bases, with 14 bases between the two germline ends. Germline lookup yields CDR1 KGHSH and CDR2 LQKENI. The CDR3 sequence is 15 residues long. The CDR3 bases are TGTGCCAGCTCCTCCCTGGGGGCCTCTAATGAAAAACTGTTTTTT. It translates to CASSSLGASNEKLFF.

V and J are TRBV12-3 or TRBV12-4 and TRBJ1-3; D is unresolved. This CDR3 region has 13 residues. The V end lost 6 bases, the J end lost 0 bases, and 6 bases lay between the germline ends. DNA for the CDR3: TGTGCCAGCAGAACTAGCTCTGGAAACACCATATATTTT. Amino acids: CASRTSSGNTIYF.

A note on this clone: The same CDR3 can be traced to other DNA sequences in this sample. This chain connects TRBV27 to TRBJ1-5; the match to TRBD1 covers 7 bases. Germline V gives CDR1 MNHEY, CDR2 SMNVEV (reference sequence). Trimming took 5 bases from V and 3 from J; bases not matched to a gene: 4. The CDR3 totals 14 residues. In nucleotides, the CDR3 is TGTGCCAGCAGTCCTGACAGGGTCAATCAGCCCCAGCATTTT. Translated, it gives CASSPDRVNQPQHF.

This chain joins TRBV18 and TRBJ1-3; maybe TRBD1 (6 bases). The CDR3 contains 16 residues. V was clipped by 5 bases and J by 2 bases, with 16 bases between them. Germline V lookup: CDR1 KGHSH, CDR2 LQKENI. The CDR3 DNA reads as TGTGCCAGCTCATCACAGGGAGTTCGGACTGGAAACACCATATATTTT. Translation gives CASSSQGVRTGNTIYF. Supplemented by reference TRBV18 and TRBJ1-3, the full variable domain reads NAGVMQNPRHLVRRRGQEARLRCSPMKGHSHVYWYRQLPEEGLKFMVYLQKENIIDESGMPKERFSAEFPKEGPSILRIQQVVRGDSAAYFCASSSQGVRTGNTIYFGEGSWLTVV.

The rearrangement links TRBV3-1 (or the pseudogene TRBV3-2) to TRBJ2-7, with TRBD2 identical over 9 bases. The CDR3 loop spans 15 amino acids. V lost 2 bases and J lost 7; bases outside the gene matches: 9. Germline loops: CDR1 LGHDT, CDR2 YNNKEL (reference sequence). The CDR3 nucleotides are TGTGCCAGCAGCCAATCTCCAGCGGGGGGCTGGGAGCAGTACTTC. It specifies CASSQSPAGGWEQYF.

The chain couples TRBV20-1 to TRBJ1-6, with TRBD1 identical over 9 bases. The CDR3 extends over 15 amino acids. V lost 3 bases to trimming and J lost 7 bases; unmatched junction nucleotides: 7. Per the germline V gene, CDR1 is DFQATT and CDR2 is SNEGSKA (reference sequence). The CDR3 protein is CSASPGTGNNSPLHF. CDR3 bases: TGCAGTGCTAGTCCCGGGACAGGGAACAATTCACCCCTCCACTTT.

There are a few counts of this clone. CDR3 sequence reads: CASSQTGGKNQPQHF. Written as DNA, the CDR3 is TGTGCCAGCAGCCAGACAGGGGGCAAGAATCAGCCCCAGCATTTT. This sequence joins TRBV3-1 (or the pseudogene TRBV3-2) and TRBJ1-5; TRBD1 matches 10 bases. Germline trimming cut 3 bases from V and 4 bases from J; bases unmatched to any gene: 3. The CDR3 spans 15 residues. CDR1 is LGHDT and CDR2 is YNNKEL in the germline V gene (reference sequence).

The chain joins TRBV6-2 or TRBV6-3 to TRBJ2-4, with D maybe TRBD1 (5 bases). Germline V gives CDR1 MNHEY, CDR2 SVGEGT. V lost 6 bases, J lost 0 bases, and 12 bases lay in between. The CDR3 has 15 residues. For the CDR3, the DNA is TGTGCCAGCAGCCCCCAGGGTCTAGCCAAAAACATTCAGTACTTC. Protein sequence: CASSPQGLAKNIQYF.

About this clone itself: One end of the junction varies from germline; a read error may be responsible. V and J are TRBV2 and TRBJ1-2; TRBD1 might be the D (5 bases). This CDR3 has 11 amino acids. CDR1 is SNHLY, CDR2 FYNNEI, per germline. The CDR3 region has the DNA TGTGCCAGCACGAGACAGTTCGGTCCCATGTTC. Its protein product is CASTRQFGPMF.

This rearrangement joins TRBV12-5 to TRBJ1-5; 10 nucleotides agree with TRBD1. CDR1 LGHNT and CDR2 FRNRAP come from the germline V gene. The CDR3 totals 17 residues. With 3 bases clipped from V and 2 bases from J, the junction kept 7 bases outside the gene matches. This CDR3 is CASGFARDRGGNQPQHF. In DNA form, the CDR3 reads TGTGCTAGTGGTTTCGCCCGGGACAGGGGTGGCAATCAGCCCCAGCATTTT.

In its sample, this clone was seen a few times. CDR3 amino acids: CASTPDRVNTEAFF. CDR3 DNA: TGTGCCAGTACCCCGGACAGGGTGAACACTGAAGCTTTCTTT. The chain recombines TRBV19 with TRBJ1-1; 8 bases are shared with TRBD1. V lost 7 bases and J lost 0; bases outside the gene matches: 4. This CDR3 comprises 14 residues. Germline lookup yields CDR1 LNHDA and CDR2 SQIVND (reference sequence).

The V call is TRBV19, the J call TRBJ2-2; D possibly corresponds to TRBD1 (5 bases). The length of the CDR3 is 16 residues. Trimming left V 8 bases short and J 0 bases short, with 16 bases between. Looked up from germline, CDR1 is LNHDA and CDR2 is SQIVND (reference sequence). The CDR3 DNA sequence: TGTGCCAGTTCAGGGTATGGGCAATCGAACACCGGGGAGCTGTTTTTT. This encodes CASSGYGQSNTGELFF.

This chain uses TRBV3-1 (or the pseudogene TRBV3-2) with TRBJ1-6, with D perhaps matching TRBD1 (5 bases). CDR3 length equals 14 residues. Germline assignment: CDR1 LGHDT and CDR2 YNNKEL (reference sequence). V lost 2 bases to trimming and J lost 8 bases, with 10 bases between them. CDR3 sequence (DNA): TGTGCCAGCAGCCAAAATCTAGGGGATTCACCCCTCCACTTT. Its translation is CASSQNLGDSPLHF.

The gene calls are TRBV11-3 and TRBJ1-5; D gene unclear. V was cut by 0 bases and J by 4 bases, with 7 bases left in between. CDR3 length: 14 amino acids. The germline V gene encodes CDR1 SGHNT and CDR2 YENEEA. CDR3: CASSLDFGNQPQHF. The DNA for the CDR3 is TGTGCCAGCAGCTTAGATTTCGGGAATCAGCCCCAGCATTTT.

The V call is TRBV15, the J call TRBJ1-2; D ambiguous. This CDR3 is 14 amino acids long. Germline CDR1 LNHNV, CDR2 YYDKDF (reference sequence). V was shortened by 0 bases and J by 3 bases, with 8 bases between the two germline ends. CDR3 nucleotide sequence: TGTGCCACCAGCAGAGATCGCGGTTACTATGGCTACACCTTC. It encodes CATSRDRGYYGYTF. The full variable domain, its missing parts supplied by reference TRBV15 and TRBJ1-2, is DAMVIQNPRYQVTQFGKPVTLSCSQTLNHNVMYWYQQKSSQAPKLLFHYYDKDFNNEADTPDNFQSRRPNTSFCFLDIRSPGLGDTAMYLCATSRDRGYYGYTFGSGTRLTVV.